Sequencing of this T cell receptor (beta chain) was carried out in a study of shared clonotypes between healthy human individuals. Template amounts of 300 to 350 ng DNA, tens of thousands of T cell genomes, were employed in unsorted PBMC replicate PCRs. The unsorted PBMC sample used ten immunoSEQ deep assay plates. The method was immunoSEQ multiplex PCR; TCRdb's version includes in-frame clones alone and lacks a portion of them. The table has more than 400,000 clones, over 75% seen once. CDR1 and CDR2 from the germline V gene are SGHDT and YYEEEE. The CDR3 totals 15 residues. V lost 1 base, J lost 3 bases, and 0 bases stayed unmatched.

The receptor comes from a woman in her forties in good health. Some clones in this sample may be carry-over from other donors' samples. The sample consisted of PBMCs. The chain combines TRBV5-6 with TRBJ2-5, with TRBD2 matching over 13 bases. CDR3 coding DNA: TGTGCCAGCAGCTTGACTAGCGGGAGGGAAGAGACCCAGTACTTC. It specifies CASSLTSGREETQYF.